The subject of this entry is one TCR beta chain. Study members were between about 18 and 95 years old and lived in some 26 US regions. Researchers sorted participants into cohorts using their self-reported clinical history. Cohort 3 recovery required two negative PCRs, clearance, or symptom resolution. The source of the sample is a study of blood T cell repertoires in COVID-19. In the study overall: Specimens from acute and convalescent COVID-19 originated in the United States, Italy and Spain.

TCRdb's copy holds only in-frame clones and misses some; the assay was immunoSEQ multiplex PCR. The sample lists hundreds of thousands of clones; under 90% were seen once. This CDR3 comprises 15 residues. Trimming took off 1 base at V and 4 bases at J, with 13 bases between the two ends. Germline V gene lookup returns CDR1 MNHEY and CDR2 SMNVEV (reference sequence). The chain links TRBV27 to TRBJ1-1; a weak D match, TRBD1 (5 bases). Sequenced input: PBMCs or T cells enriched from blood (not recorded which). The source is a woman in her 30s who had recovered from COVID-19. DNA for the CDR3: TGTGCCAGCAGTTTATTGCAACAGGCGGTCACTGAAGCTTTCTTT. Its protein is CASSLLQQAVTEAFF.